This is a list of T cell receptor beta chains from one sample in a study of cytomegalovirus exposure and HLA in healthy donors. Using immunoSEQ multiplex PCR, the repertoire was profiled, and TCRdb retains in-frame clones only, with some absent. The table has 150,000 to 200,000 clones, approximately 82% seen once. Sequenced: PBMCs. These receptors were collected from a middle-aged man in good health and CMV-seropositive. Each CDR3 is given with its conserved first and last residue. Fields, in order: V gene, clone size, J gene, CDR3 length, CDR3 protein. Size values are once, few and many counts, or a class for expanded clones, and some rows have none.

V: TRBV10-3
size: .
J: TRBJ2-7
length: 11
CDR3: CAIKDRTEQYF

V: TRBV27
size: .
J: TRBJ1-1
length: 13
CDR3: CASSNLGVTEAFF

V: TRBV13
size: .
J: TRBJ2-1
length: 18
CDR3: CASRHGLAPSQSYNEQFF

V: TRBV9
size: .
J: TRBJ2-1
length: 15
CDR3: CASSDGTSVANEQFF

V: TRBV6-5
size: .
J: TRBJ2-2
length: 12
CDR3: CASKGGSGELFF

V: TRBV6-4
size: .
J: TRBJ2-1
length: 14
CDR3: CASSDDRGSNEQFF

V: TRBV6-6
size: few
J: TRBJ2-2
length: 15
CDR3: CASSSQVSGTGELFF

V: TRBV19
size: .
J: TRBJ2-2
length: 20
CDR3: CASTDRRGGARGSRTGELFF

V: TRBV10-2
size: .
J: TRBJ2-7
length: 13
CDR3: CASSANRFYEQYF

V: TRBV13
size: .
J: TRBJ2-1
length: 20
CDR3: CASGSYARTSGRGTYNEQFF

V: TRBV28
size: .
J: TRBJ2-6
length: 15
CDR3: CASSPMRAGANVLTF

V: TRBV27
size: .
J: TRBJ1-1
length: 14
CDR3: CASSGTGRNTEAFF

V: TRBV5-1
size: .
J: TRBJ2-2
length: 17
CDR3: CASSFPLLLRDTGELFF

V: TRBV11-1
size: .
J: TRBJ2-3
length: 16
CDR3: CASSTTSGSFTDTQYF

V: TRBV4-3
size: .
J: TRBJ1-4
length: 15
CDR3: CASSQESGEDEKLFF

V: TRBV5-6
size: .
J: TRBJ1-2
length: 16
CDR3: CASSPTGGGTNYGYTF

V: TRBV5-5
size: .
J: TRBJ2-7
length: 14
CDR3: CASSSLTFSYEQYF

V: TRBV9
size: .
J: TRBJ2-7
length: 15
CDR3: CASSPRQGRSYEQYF

V: TRBV19
size: .
J: TRBJ2-7
length: 14
CDR3: CASSPTSEADEQYF

V: TRBV5-1
size: .
J: TRBJ1-2
length: 15
CDR3: CASSTHPDRMGGYTF

V: TRBV4-3
size: once
J: TRBJ2-1
length: 15
CDR3: CASSQLREGNNEQFF

V: TRBV5-4
size: .
J: TRBJ2-7
length: 14
CDR3: CASSPLAGSREQYF

V: TRBV15
size: .
J: TRBJ1-4
length: 15
CDR3: CATSRDRTGVEKLFF

V: TRBV5-5
size: .
J: TRBJ1-5
length: 14
CDR3: CASSYDRVHQPQHF

V: TRBV6-5
size: .
J: TRBJ1-1
length: 14
CDR3: CASSYDTLNTEAFF

V: TRBV10-2
size: .
J: TRBJ1-2
length: 14
CDR3: CASSEGGPIYGYTF

V: TRBV4-3
size: .
J: TRBJ1-1
length: 14
CDR3: CASSPRTGYTEAFF

V: TRBV6-5
size: .
J: TRBJ1-2
length: 16
CDR3: CASSYQGQPHVYGYTF

V: TRBV9
size: once
J: TRBJ2-3
length: 16
CDR3: CASSPHAREGTDTQYF

V: TRBV27
size: .
J: TRBJ2-1
length: 13
CDR3: CASSKQGSNEQFF

V: TRBV2
size: .
J: TRBJ2-3
length: 14
CDR3: CASSGTAGGLTQYF

V: TRBV19
size: .
J: TRBJ1-3
length: 15
CDR3: CASSQNTGSGNTIYF

V: TRBV5-6
size: .
J: TRBJ2-4
length: 14
CDR3: CASSLGALQSSQYF

V: TRBV11-2
size: .
J: TRBJ2-1
length: 15
CDR3: CASSLGLGGYNEQFF

V: TRBV7-9
size: .
J: TRBJ1-5
length: 16
CDR3: CSSSSGQVGRNQPQHF

V: TRBV10-3
size: .
J: TRBJ2-2
length: 14
CDR3: CATEERVNTGELFF

V: TRBV7-9
size: .
J: TRBJ2-1
length: 14
CDR3: CASSKTAGYNEQFF

V: TRBV9
size: .
J: TRBJ2-2
length: 13
CDR3: CASSVRGPGELFF

V: TRBV6-5
size: once
J: TRBJ2-7
length: 14
CDR3: CASRLGLAALEQYF

V: TRBV25-1
size: .
J: TRBJ1-1
length: 13
CDR3: CASQGGGHTEAFF

V: TRBV7-2
size: .
J: TRBJ2-5
length: 15
CDR3: CASSLWRGAGETQYF

V: TRBV6-5
size: .
J: TRBJ1-3
length: 12
CDR3: CASSMGGDTIYF